This T cell receptor (beta chain) was captured in a study of T cells after posttransplantation cyclophosphamide. Findings and limits, study-wide: Blood and skin or GI T cell repertoires showed limited TRB overlap. Recipient CMV seropositivity and CMV reactivation strongly tracked TRB clonality.

Remarks on this clone: Its antigen is still unknown.

The CDR3 has 18 residues. Germline trimming cut 5 bases from V and 2 bases from J; bases unmatched to any gene: 13. Germline V gives CDR1 ENHRY, CDR2 SYGVKD. Profiling relied on immunoSEQ multiplex PCR, and the TCRdb table lists in-frame clones only, not all of them. The sample has around 2,800 clones, 70% to 90% seen once. This sequence originates from a woman aged 50 to 65 in good health and a related stem cell transplant donor. The chain uses TRBV10-3 and TRBJ2-3; 10 bases align to TRBD2. The sample comprised CD8+ T cells sorted from PBMCs. CDR3 bases: TGTGCCATCAGTCCCCGAGGAATAGCGGGAGGCCTCACAGATACGCAGTATTTT. Amino acid sequence: CAISPRGIAGGLTDTQYF.